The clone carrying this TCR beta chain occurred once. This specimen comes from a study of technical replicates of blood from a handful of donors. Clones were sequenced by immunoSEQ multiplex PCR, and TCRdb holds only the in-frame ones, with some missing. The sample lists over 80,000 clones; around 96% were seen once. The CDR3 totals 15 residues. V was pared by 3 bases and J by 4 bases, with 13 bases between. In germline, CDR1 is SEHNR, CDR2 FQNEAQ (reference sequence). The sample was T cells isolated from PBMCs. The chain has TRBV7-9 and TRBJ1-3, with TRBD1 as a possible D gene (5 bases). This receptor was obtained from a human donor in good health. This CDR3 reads CASSFLGVFGNTIYF. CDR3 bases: TGTGCCAGCAGCTTCCTAGGGGTATTCGGAAACACCATATATTTT.